This T cell receptor (beta chain) was recovered during a study of T-cell reconstitution after alpha-beta-depleted transplantation in children. The CDR3 length is 16 residues. Trimming took 6 bases from V and 2 from J, leaving 18 bases between them. Germline V gene sequence: CDR1 KGHSH, CDR2 LQKENI. Unique molecular identifiers were incorporated when the TCRbeta library was constructed. Each CDR3 protein is one row after TCRdb ran MiXCR on the PCR reads. The sample consists of roughly 500,000 distinct CDR3 sequences, about 12% of them appearing once. The chain employs TRBV18 and TRBJ2-3, with D tentatively TRBD1 (6 bases). Specimen: PBMCs from the stem cell graft donor, collected from the stem cell graft. The clonotype was recovered from a human donor who donated a stem cell graft to a child with combined immunodeficiency. The CDR3 sequence: CASSHERGSFTDTQYF. CDR3 coding DNA: TGTGCCAGCTCCCACGAGAGGGGGAGCTTCACAGATACGCAGTATTTT.